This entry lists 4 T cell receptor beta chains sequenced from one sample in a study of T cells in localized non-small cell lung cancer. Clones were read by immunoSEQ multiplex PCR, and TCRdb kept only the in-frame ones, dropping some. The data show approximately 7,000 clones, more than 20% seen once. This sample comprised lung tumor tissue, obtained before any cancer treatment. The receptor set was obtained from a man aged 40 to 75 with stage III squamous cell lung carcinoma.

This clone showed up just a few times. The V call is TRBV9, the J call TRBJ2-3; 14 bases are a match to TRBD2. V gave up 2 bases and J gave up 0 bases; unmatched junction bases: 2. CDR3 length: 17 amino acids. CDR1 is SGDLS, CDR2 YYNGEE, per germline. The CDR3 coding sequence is TGTGCCAGCAGCGTTGGGACTAGCGGGGGAAGCACAGATACGCAGTATTTT. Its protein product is CASSVGTSGGSTDTQYF.

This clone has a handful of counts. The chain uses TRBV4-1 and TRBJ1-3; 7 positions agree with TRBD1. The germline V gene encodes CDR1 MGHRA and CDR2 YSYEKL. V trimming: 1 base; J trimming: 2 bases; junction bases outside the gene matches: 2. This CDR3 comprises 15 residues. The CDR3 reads CASSQATGPGNTIYF. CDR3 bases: TGCGCCAGCAGCCAAGCGACAGGGCCTGGAAACACCATATATTTT.

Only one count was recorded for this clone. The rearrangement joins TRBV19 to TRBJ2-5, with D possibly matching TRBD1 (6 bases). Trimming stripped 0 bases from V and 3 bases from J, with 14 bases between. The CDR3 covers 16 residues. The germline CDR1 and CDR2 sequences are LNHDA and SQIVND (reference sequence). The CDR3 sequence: CASSIDGAGAEETQYF. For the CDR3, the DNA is TGTGCCAGTAGTATAGATGGGGCAGGGGCAGAAGAGACCCAGTACTTC. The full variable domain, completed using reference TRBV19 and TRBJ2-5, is DGGITQSPKYLFRKEGQNVTLSCEQNLNHDAMYWYRQDPGQGLRLIYYSQIVNDFQKGDIAEGYSVSREKKESFPLTVTSAQKNPTAFYLCASSIDGAGAEETQYFGPGTRLLVL.

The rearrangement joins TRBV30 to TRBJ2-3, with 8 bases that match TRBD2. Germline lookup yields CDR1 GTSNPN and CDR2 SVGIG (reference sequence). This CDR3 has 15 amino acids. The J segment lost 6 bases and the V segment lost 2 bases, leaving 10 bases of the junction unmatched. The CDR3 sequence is CAWSLAGLPGDTQYF. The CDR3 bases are TGTGCCTGGAGTTTAGCGGGACTCCCCGGGGATACGCAGTATTTT.